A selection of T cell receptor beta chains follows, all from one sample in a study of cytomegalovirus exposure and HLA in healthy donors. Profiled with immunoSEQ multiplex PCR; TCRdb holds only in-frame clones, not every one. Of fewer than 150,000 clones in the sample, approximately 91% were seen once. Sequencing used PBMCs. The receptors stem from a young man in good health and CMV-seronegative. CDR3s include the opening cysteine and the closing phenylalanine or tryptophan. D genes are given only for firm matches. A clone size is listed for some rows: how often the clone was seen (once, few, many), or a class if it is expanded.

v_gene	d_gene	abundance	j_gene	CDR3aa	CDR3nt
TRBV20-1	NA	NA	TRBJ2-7	CSASTSYEQYF	TGCAGTGCCAGTACCTCCTACGAGCAGTACTTC
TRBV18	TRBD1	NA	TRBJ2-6	CASSPFAGQGAGANVLTF	TGTGCCAGCTCACCCTTCGCCGGTCAGGGGGCCGGGGCCAACGTCCTGACTTTC
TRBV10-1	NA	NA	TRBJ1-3	CASSEPTLPRVSGNTIYF	TGCGCCAGCAGTGAGCCGACTCTCCCCAGGGTAAGTGGAAACACCATATATTTT
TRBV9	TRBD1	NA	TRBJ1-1	CASSNRDRGNTEAFF	TGTGCCAGCAGCAACCGGGACAGGGGAAACACTGAAGCTTTCTTT
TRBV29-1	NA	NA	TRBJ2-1	CSGSRQNSYNEQFF	TGCAGCGGGAGCCGGCAGAACTCCTACAATGAGCAGTTCTTC
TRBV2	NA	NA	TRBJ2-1	CASSARTARNEQFF	TGTGCCAGCAGTGCCAGGACAGCGCGCAATGAGCAGTTCTTC
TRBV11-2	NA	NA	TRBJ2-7	CASSLRQGFGYEQYF	TGTGCCAGCAGCTTACGCCAGGGGTTCGGGTACGAGCAGTACTTC
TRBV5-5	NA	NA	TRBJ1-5	CASSEQGGFPPQHF	TGTGCCAGCAGCGAACAGGGAGGGTTCCCGCCCCAGCATTTT
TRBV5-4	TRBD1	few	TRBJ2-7	CASSGGQGPYEQYF	TGTGCCAGCAGCGGAGGACAGGGGCCCTACGAGCAGTACTTC
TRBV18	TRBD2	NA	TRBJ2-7	CASSPLRTSAYEQYF	TGTGCCAGCTCACCTCTACGGACTAGCGCCTACGAGCAGTACTTC
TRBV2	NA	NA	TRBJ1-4	CASSDRQASNEKLFF	TGTGCCAGCAGTGACCGCCAGGCCAGTAATGAAAAACTGTTTTTT
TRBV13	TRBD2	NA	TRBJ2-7	CASTVAGERAFEQYF	TGTGCCAGCACGGTTGCGGGAGAAAGGGCTTTCGAGCAGTACTTC
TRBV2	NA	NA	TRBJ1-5	CASSGLGDQPQHF	TGTGCCAGCAGTGGACTAGGGGATCAGCCCCAGCATTTT
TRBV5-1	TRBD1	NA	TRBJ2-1	CASSSWTGSYNEQFF	TGCGCCAGCAGCTCTTGGACAGGTTCCTACAATGAGCAGTTCTTC
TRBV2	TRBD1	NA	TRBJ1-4	CASSQGATNEKLFF	TGTGCCAGCAGTCAGGGGGCAACTAATGAAAAACTGTTTTTT
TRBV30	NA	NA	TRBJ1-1	CAWRGREGDTEAFF	TGTGCCTGGAGGGGACGGGAGGGGGACACTGAAGCTTTCTTT
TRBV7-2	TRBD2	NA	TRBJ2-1	CASSFGALAGGVYNEQFF	TGTGCCAGCAGCTTCGGAGCACTAGCGGGAGGTGTCTACAATGAGCAGTTCTTC
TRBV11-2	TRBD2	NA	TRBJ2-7	CASSLEAKREYEQYF	TGTGCCAGCAGCTTAGAAGCCAAGCGGGAGTACGAGCAGTACTTC
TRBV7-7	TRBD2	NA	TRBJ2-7	CASSSSPGGEQYF	TGTGCCAGCAGCTCCTCTCCGGGGGGCGAGCAGTACTTC
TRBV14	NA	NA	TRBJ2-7	CASSQDLSGLGEQYF	TGTGCCAGCAGCCAAGATCTTTCAGGACTTGGTGAGCAGTACTTC
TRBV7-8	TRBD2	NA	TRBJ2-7	CASSSYGAGREQYF	TGTGCCAGCAGCTCTTATGGAGCGGGAAGGGAGCAGTACTTC
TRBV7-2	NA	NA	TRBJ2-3	CASSPYTDTQYF	TGTGCCAGCAGCCCCTACACAGATACGCAGTATTTT
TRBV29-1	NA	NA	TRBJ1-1	CSVYGGYKGNTEAFF	TGCAGCGTCTACGGGGGGTACAAGGGTAACACTGAAGCTTTCTTT
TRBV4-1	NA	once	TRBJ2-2	CASSLGQGYTGELFF	TGCGCCAGCAGCCTGGGGCAGGGTTACACCGGGGAGCTGTTTTTT
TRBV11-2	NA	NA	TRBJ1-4	CASSLDQLARLNEKLFF	TGTGCCAGCAGCTTAGATCAGTTGGCCAGACTTAATGAAAAACTGTTTTTT
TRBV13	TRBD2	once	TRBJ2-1	CASSRITLAGVGLAEQFF	TGTGCCAGCAGCCGAATTACCCTAGCGGGAGTTGGGTTGGCTGAGCAGTTCTTC
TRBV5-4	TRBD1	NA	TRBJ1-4	CASSTGQVTNEKLFF	TGTGCCAGCAGCACCGGACAGGTCACTAATGAAAAACTGTTTTTT
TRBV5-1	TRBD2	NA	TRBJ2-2	CASSLRLAGGGDTGELFF	TGCGCCAGCAGCTTGCGGCTAGCGGGAGGCGGGGACACCGGGGAGCTGTTTTTT
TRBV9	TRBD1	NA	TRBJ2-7	CASSVGRGQGEQYF	TGTGCCAGCAGCGTAGGAAGGGGGCAAGGCGAGCAGTACTTC
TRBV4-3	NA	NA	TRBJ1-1	CASSQDRGMESEAFF	TGCGCCAGCAGCCAAGACCGGGGGATGGAGTCTGAAGCTTTCTTT
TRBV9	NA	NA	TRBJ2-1	CASSVDPGVSYNEQFF	TGTGCCAGCAGCGTAGACCCCGGGGTCTCCTACAATGAGCAGTTCTTC
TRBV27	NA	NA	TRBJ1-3	CASRPQGAGNTIYF	TGTGCCAGCAGACCCCAGGGCGCTGGAAACACCATATATTTT
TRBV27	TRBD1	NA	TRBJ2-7	CATRQGPYEQYF	TGTGCCACCCGACAGGGCCCCTACGAGCAGTACTTC
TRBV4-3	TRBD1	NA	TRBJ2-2	CASSQDGSGQGDTGELFF	TGCGCCAGCAGCCAAGATGGAAGTGGACAGGGCGACACCGGGGAGCTGTTTTTT
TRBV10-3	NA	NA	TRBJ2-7	CASRRPDLTYEQYF	TGTGCCTCGAGGAGGCCAGATCTTACCTACGAGCAGTACTTC
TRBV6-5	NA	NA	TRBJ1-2	CASRADVGYTF	TGTGCCAGCAGAGCGGACGTTGGCTACACCTTC
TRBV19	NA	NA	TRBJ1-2	CASSIALYGYTF	TGTGCCAGTAGTATAGCCCTCTATGGCTACACCTTC
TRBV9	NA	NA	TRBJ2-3	CASSPNNRADTQYF	TGTGCCAGCAGCCCAAACAACAGGGCAGATACGCAGTATTTT
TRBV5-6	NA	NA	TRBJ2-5	CASTLTKGERETQYF	TGTGCCAGCACCTTAACGAAGGGGGAGCGAGAGACCCAGTACTTC
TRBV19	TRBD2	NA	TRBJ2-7	CASGGLYEQYF	TGTGCCAGCGGGGGGTTATACGAGCAGTACTTC
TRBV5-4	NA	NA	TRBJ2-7	CASSFGLAYEQYF	TGTGCCAGCAGCTTTGGTCTAGCCTACGAGCAGTACTTC
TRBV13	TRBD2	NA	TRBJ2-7	CASSPEGLAGVSGEQYF	TGTGCCAGCAGCCCTGAGGGACTAGCAGGAGTATCTGGCGAGCAGTACTTC
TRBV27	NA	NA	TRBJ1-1	CASFSTSQGTEAFF	TGTGCCAGCTTCTCCACGAGTCAGGGCACTGAAGCTTTCTTT
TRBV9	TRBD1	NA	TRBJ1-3	CASSAGQGILGNTIYF	TGTGCCAGCAGCGCGGGACAGGGGATTCTCGGAAACACCATATATTTT
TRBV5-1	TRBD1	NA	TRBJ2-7	CASSLIGTVGEQYF	TGCGCCAGCAGCTTGATCGGGACAGTGGGCGAGCAGTACTTC
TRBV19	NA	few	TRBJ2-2	CASSRGANTGELFF	TGTGCCAGTAGCCGCGGGGCGAACACCGGGGAGCTGTTTTTT
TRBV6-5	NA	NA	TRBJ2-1	CASSAGVSYNEQFF	TGTGCCAGCAGTGCCGGGGTGTCCTACAATGAGCAGTTCTTC
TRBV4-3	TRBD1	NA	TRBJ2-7	CASSQAPTGGYEQYF	TGCGCCAGCAGCCAAGCACCGACAGGGGGCTACGAGCAGTACTTC
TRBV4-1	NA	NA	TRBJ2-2	CASSPPTKKGNTGELFF	TGCGCCAGCAGCCCCCCCACTAAAAAAGGGAACACCGGGGAGCTGTTTTTT
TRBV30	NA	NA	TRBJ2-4	CAWSKFGHVQNIQYF	TGTGCCTGGAGTAAGTTTGGACATGTCCAAAACATTCAGTACTTC
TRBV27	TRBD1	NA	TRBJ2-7	CASSRQGNRYEQYF	TGTGCCAGCAGCCGACAGGGGAACAGGTACGAGCAGTACTTC
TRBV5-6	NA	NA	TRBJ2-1	CASSFTYNEQFF	TGTGCCAGCAGCTTCACCTACAATGAGCAGTTCTTC
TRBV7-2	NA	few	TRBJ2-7	CASRLAYEQYF	TGTGCCAGCAGACTAGCCTACGAGCAGTACTTC
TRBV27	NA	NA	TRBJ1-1	CASSTGGVMNTEAFF	TGTGCCAGCAGTACTGGCGGGGTCATGAACACTGAAGCTTTCTTT
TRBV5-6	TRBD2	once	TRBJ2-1	CASSSYSGSNEQFF	TGTGCCAGCAGCTCTTATAGCGGGAGTAATGAGCAGTTCTTC